These T cell receptor beta chains were read from a single sample in a study of T cell responses to AZD1222 COVID-19 vaccine. Clones were sequenced by immunoSEQ multiplex PCR, and TCRdb holds only the in-frame ones, with some missing. This table holds over 95,000 clones, approximately 90% found once. This sample comprised peripheral blood, obtained 28 days after the second AZD1222 dose. The receptor source for this set is an adult who received the AZD1222 COVID-19 vaccine. The CDR3 runs from the conserved cysteine through the conserved F or W. Fields, in order: clone size, V gene, J gene, D gene, CDR3 DNA, CDR3 protein. D genes are given only for firm matches. Clone size is shown for a subset of rows, as once, few, many or a class of expanded clone.

clone_size: NA
v_call: TRBV11-2
j_call: TRBJ1-1
d_call: NA
cdr3_nt: TGTGCCAGCAGCGGGTATGTAGGCACTGAAGCTTTCTTT
cdr3_aa: CASSGYVGTEAFF

clone_size: NA
v_call: TRBV6-5
j_call: TRBJ1-5
d_call: TRBD1
cdr3_nt: TGTGCCAGCCTACTAACCGGGACAGGGACTCAGCCCCAGCATTTT
cdr3_aa: CASLLTGTGTQPQHF

clone_size: NA
v_call: TRBV19
j_call: TRBJ1-2
d_call: NA
cdr3_nt: TGTGCCAGTAGGCAGGCGGAGTATGGCTACACCTTC
cdr3_aa: CASRQAEYGYTF

clone_size: NA
v_call: TRBV4-3
j_call: TRBJ1-2
d_call: TRBD1
cdr3_nt: TGCGCCAGCAGCGAAGACAGGGTAGGAGGCTACACCTTC
cdr3_aa: CASSEDRVGGYTF

clone_size: NA
v_call: TRBV6-2/TRBV6-3
j_call: TRBJ1-2
d_call: NA
cdr3_nt: TGTGCCAGCAGTTACTCTCGGGAATACGTCTTC
cdr3_aa: CASSYSREYVF

clone_size: NA
v_call: TRBV5-8
j_call: TRBJ1-2
d_call: NA
cdr3_nt: TGTGCCAGCAGTCTGGGACTAGTCACCTTC
cdr3_aa: CASSLGLVTF

clone_size: NA
v_call: TRBV6-2/TRBV6-3
j_call: TRBJ2-2
d_call: NA
cdr3_nt: TGTGCCAGCAGTTCCCGGACCGGGGAGCTGTTTTTT
cdr3_aa: CASSSRTGELFF

clone_size: NA
v_call: TRBV3-1/TRBV3-2
j_call: TRBJ2-7
d_call: TRBD1
cdr3_nt: TGTGCCAGCAGCCAAGCCGGGACAGCCTGCGAGCAGTACTTC
cdr3_aa: CASSQAGTACEQYF

clone_size: NA
v_call: TRBV4-3
j_call: TRBJ1-2
d_call: NA
cdr3_nt: TGCGCCAGCAGCCAAGCATACGGACAAGACTATGGCTACACCTTC
cdr3_aa: CASSQAYGQDYGYTF

clone_size: NA
v_call: TRBV11-2
j_call: TRBJ2-5
d_call: NA
cdr3_nt: TGTGCCAGCAGCATAATAACAGGTGGACCAGGAGGGACCCAGTACTTC
cdr3_aa: CASSIITGGPGGTQYF

clone_size: NA
v_call: TRBV28
j_call: TRBJ2-7
d_call: NA
cdr3_nt: TGTGCCAGCAGTTTGGGTCTACCACCCGAGCAGTACTTC
cdr3_aa: CASSLGLPPEQYF

clone_size: NA
v_call: TRBV29-1
j_call: TRBJ1-2
d_call: TRBD1
cdr3_nt: TGCAGCGTCGACGAGACAGGGGGCTGGCACTATGGCTACACCTTC
cdr3_aa: CSVDETGGWHYGYTF

clone_size: NA
v_call: TRBV11-2
j_call: TRBJ2-7
d_call: TRBD2
cdr3_nt: TGTGCCAGCAGCTTACTCGGGACTAGCGGGGGTTACGAGCAGTACTTC
cdr3_aa: CASSLLGTSGGYEQYF

clone_size: once
v_call: TRBV6-5
j_call: TRBJ1-5
d_call: NA
cdr3_nt: TGTGCCAGCAGGAAGTCGGGCAATCAGCCCCAGCATTTT
cdr3_aa: CASRKSGNQPQHF

clone_size: NA
v_call: TRBV6-5
j_call: TRBJ2-7
d_call: NA
cdr3_nt: TGTGCCAGCAGCGGACCGAGACAGCGGCCTGATGAGCAGTACTTC
cdr3_aa: CASSGPRQRPDEQYF

clone_size: NA
v_call: TRBV19
j_call: TRBJ1-6
d_call: NA
cdr3_nt: TGTGCCAGTAGTAGGCAGAGGAGCTCCTATAATTCACCCCTCCACTTT
cdr3_aa: CASSRQRSSYNSPLHF

clone_size: NA
v_call: TRBV18
j_call: TRBJ1-4
d_call: NA
cdr3_nt: TGTGCCAGCTCACGGGCAGCTGCAACTAATGAAAAACTGTTTTTT
cdr3_aa: CASSRAAATNEKLFF

clone_size: NA
v_call: TRBV28
j_call: TRBJ2-4
d_call: NA
cdr3_nt: TGTGCCAGCAGTTCTCCTGCTTCAGGGTCCGCCAAAAACATTCAGTACTTC
cdr3_aa: CASSSPASGSAKNIQYF

clone_size: once
v_call: TRBV25-1
j_call: TRBJ2-3
d_call: NA
cdr3_nt: TGTGCCAGCAGTGAGGCAGGCGGGGGCGTAGATACGCAGTATTTT
cdr3_aa: CASSEAGGGVDTQYF

clone_size: NA
v_call: TRBV5-1
j_call: TRBJ1-2
d_call: NA
cdr3_nt: TGCGCCAGCAGCCCGGCGGGACAAGCTAACTATGGCTACACCTTC
cdr3_aa: CASSPAGQANYGYTF

clone_size: NA
v_call: TRBV4-2
j_call: TRBJ1-4
d_call: NA
cdr3_nt: TGTGCCAGCAGCCAAGATCCCGGGACTCCCAGTGAAAAACTGTTTTTT
cdr3_aa: CASSQDPGTPSEKLFF

clone_size: few
v_call: TRBV6-5
j_call: TRBJ1-5
d_call: NA
cdr3_nt: TGTGCCAGCAGCCGGGACTCCAATCAGCCCCAGCATTTT
cdr3_aa: CASSRDSNQPQHF

clone_size: NA
v_call: TRBV3-1/TRBV3-2
j_call: TRBJ2-3
d_call: TRBD2
cdr3_nt: TGTGCCAGCAGCCAAGTAGCGGGGGTTACCACAGATACGCAGTATTTT
cdr3_aa: CASSQVAGVTTDTQYF

clone_size: NA
v_call: TRBV11-2
j_call: TRBJ1-3
d_call: NA
cdr3_nt: TGTGCCAGCAGCTTAGATCTAGCCCCCAGGTCTGGAAACACCATATATTTT
cdr3_aa: CASSLDLAPRSGNTIYF

clone_size: NA
v_call: TRBV14
j_call: TRBJ2-3
d_call: NA
cdr3_nt: TGTGCCAGCAGCCAAGATTTTTATGATACGCAGTATTTT
cdr3_aa: CASSQDFYDTQYF

clone_size: NA
v_call: TRBV4-3
j_call: TRBJ2-6
d_call: NA
cdr3_nt: TGCGCCAGCAGCCAAGATGGATACTCTGGGGCCAACGTCCTGACTTTC
cdr3_aa: CASSQDGYSGANVLTF

clone_size: NA
v_call: TRBV11-2
j_call: TRBJ1-1
d_call: NA
cdr3_nt: TGTGCCAGCAGCTTAGTTAGGGGTGGTGAAGCTTTCTTT
cdr3_aa: CASSLVRGGEAFF

clone_size: NA
v_call: TRBV11-2
j_call: TRBJ2-2
d_call: TRBD1
cdr3_nt: TGTGCCAGCAGGCAGGGGGCGAACGGGGAGCTGTTTTTT
cdr3_aa: CASRQGANGELFF

clone_size: NA
v_call: TRBV6-5
j_call: TRBJ1-1
d_call: NA
cdr3_nt: TGTGCCAGCAGGAGCGTACGGGGGAACACTGAAGCTTTCTTT
cdr3_aa: CASRSVRGNTEAFF

clone_size: NA
v_call: TRBV7-3
j_call: TRBJ2-7
d_call: TRBD2
cdr3_nt: TGTACCAGCAGCTTAGTGGGAGGGATATACGAGCAGTACTTC
cdr3_aa: CTSSLVGGIYEQYF

clone_size: NA
v_call: TRBV7-2
j_call: TRBJ2-3
d_call: NA
cdr3_nt: TGTGCCAGCAGCCCCAATAGTCTAGCGAAAGATACGCAGTATTTT
cdr3_aa: CASSPNSLAKDTQYF

clone_size: few
v_call: TRBV10-3
j_call: TRBJ2-7
d_call: NA
cdr3_nt: TGTGCCATCAGTGAGGACAGGACAGCCTACGAGCAGTACTTC
cdr3_aa: CAISEDRTAYEQYF

clone_size: NA
v_call: TRBV27
j_call: TRBJ2-7
d_call: TRBD1
cdr3_nt: TGTGCCAGCAGCTCAACAGGGGCAGTCTCGTACGAGCAGTACTTC
cdr3_aa: CASSSTGAVSYEQYF

clone_size: NA
v_call: TRBV2
j_call: TRBJ2-2
d_call: NA
cdr3_nt: TGTGCCAGCAATGAAGGGACCGGGGAGCTGTTTTTT
cdr3_aa: CASNEGTGELFF

clone_size: NA
v_call: TRBV3-1/TRBV3-2
j_call: TRBJ2-7
d_call: NA
cdr3_nt: TGTGCCAGCAGCCAAGTGTGGACAGGGGTCCCTAGCGGGGTCGCAACCTACGAGCAGTACTTC
cdr3_aa: CASSQVWTGVPSGVATYEQYF

clone_size: NA
v_call: TRBV28
j_call: TRBJ1-4
d_call: NA
cdr3_nt: TGTGCCAGCAGTTTACAGGAACTGGGACTGTTTTTT
cdr3_aa: CASSLQELGLFF